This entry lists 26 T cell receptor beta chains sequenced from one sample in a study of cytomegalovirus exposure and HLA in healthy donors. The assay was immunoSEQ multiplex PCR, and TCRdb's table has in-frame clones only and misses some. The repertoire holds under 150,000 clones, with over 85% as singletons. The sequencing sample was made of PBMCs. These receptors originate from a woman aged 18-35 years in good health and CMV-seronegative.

CDR3 protein: CASSYGEVSYNEQFF. CDR3 sequence (DNA): TGTGCCAGCAGTTACGGGGAGGTCTCCTACAATGAGCAGTTCTTC. The chain carries TRBV6-5 and TRBJ2-1; a weak D match, TRBD2 (6 bases). Trimming stripped 2 bases from V and 0 bases from J, with 8 bases between. The CDR3 has 15 amino acids. Germline V CDR1 and CDR2: MNHEY, SVGAGI.

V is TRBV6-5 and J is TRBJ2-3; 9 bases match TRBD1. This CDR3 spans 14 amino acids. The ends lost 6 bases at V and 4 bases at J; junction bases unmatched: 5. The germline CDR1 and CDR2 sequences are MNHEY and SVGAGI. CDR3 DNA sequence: TGTGCCAGCAGCCGGGACAGGGTAGCAGATACGCAGTATTTT. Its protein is CASSRDRVADTQYF.

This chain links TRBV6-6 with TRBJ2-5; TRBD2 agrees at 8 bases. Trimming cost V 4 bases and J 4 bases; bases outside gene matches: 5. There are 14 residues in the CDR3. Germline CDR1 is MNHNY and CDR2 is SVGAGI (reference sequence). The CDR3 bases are TGTGCCAGCAGTTTCCCGGGACTAGGAGAGACCCAGTACTTC. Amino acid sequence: CASSFPGLGETQYF.

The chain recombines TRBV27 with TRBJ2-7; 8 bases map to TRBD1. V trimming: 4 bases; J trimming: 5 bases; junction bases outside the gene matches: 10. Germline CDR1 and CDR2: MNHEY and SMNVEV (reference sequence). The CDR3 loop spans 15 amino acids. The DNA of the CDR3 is TGTGCCAGCAGTTCCGCGAGGACAGGGTCCCACGAGCAGTACTTC. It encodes CASSSARTGSHEQYF.

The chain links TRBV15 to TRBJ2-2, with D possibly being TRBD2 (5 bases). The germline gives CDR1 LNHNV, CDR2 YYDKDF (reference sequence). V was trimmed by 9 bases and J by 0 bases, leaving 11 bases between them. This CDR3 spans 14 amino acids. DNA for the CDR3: TGTGCCACAGGAGCGGTTTCGAACACCGGGGAGCTGTTTTTT. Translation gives CATGAVSNTGELFF.

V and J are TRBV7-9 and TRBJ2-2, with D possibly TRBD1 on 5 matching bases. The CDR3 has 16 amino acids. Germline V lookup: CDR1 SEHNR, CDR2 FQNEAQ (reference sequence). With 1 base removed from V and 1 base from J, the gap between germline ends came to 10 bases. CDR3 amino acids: CASSLVRTMNTGELFF. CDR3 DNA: TGTGCCAGCAGCTTAGTTCGGACAATGAACACCGGGGAGCTGTTTTTT.

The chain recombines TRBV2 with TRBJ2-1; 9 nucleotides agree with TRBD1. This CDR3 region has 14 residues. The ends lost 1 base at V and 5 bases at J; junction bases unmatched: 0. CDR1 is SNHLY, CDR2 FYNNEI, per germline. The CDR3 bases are TGTGCCAGCAGTGAAGGGGACAGGGACAATGAGCAGTTCTTC. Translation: CASSEGDRDNEQFF.

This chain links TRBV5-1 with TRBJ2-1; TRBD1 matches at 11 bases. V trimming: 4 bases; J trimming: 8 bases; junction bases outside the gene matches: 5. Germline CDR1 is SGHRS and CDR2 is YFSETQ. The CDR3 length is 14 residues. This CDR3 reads CASSPGQGDYEQFF. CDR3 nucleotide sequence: TGCGCCAGCAGCCCGGGACAGGGGGATTATGAGCAGTTCTTC.

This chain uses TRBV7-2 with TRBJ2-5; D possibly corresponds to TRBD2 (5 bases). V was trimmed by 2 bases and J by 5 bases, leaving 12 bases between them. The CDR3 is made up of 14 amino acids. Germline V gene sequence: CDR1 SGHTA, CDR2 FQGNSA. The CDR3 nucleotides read TGTGCCAGCAGCTTAACTAGGACGGTTGAGACCCAGTACTTC. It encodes CASSLTRTVETQYF.

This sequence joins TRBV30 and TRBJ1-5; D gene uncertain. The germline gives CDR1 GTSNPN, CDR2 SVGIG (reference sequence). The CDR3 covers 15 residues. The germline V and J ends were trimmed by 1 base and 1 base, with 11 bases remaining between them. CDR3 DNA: TGTGCCTGGAGTGCCGGTCAGGCGAGCAATCAGCCCCAGCATTTT. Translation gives CAWSAGQASNQPQHF. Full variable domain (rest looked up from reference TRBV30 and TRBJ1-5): SQTIHQWPATLVQPVGSPLSLECTVEGTSNPNLYWYRQAAGRGLQLLFYSVGIGQISSEVPQNLSASRPQDRQFILSSKKLLLSDSGFYLCAWSAGQASNQPQHFGDGTRLSIL.

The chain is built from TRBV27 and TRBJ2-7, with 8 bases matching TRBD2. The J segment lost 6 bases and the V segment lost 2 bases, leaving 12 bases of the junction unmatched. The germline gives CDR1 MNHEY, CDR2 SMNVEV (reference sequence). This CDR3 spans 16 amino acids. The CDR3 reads CASSLISGVRGSEQYF. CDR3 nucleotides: TGTGCCAGCAGTTTAATTAGCGGGGTAAGGGGCTCCGAGCAGTACTTC.

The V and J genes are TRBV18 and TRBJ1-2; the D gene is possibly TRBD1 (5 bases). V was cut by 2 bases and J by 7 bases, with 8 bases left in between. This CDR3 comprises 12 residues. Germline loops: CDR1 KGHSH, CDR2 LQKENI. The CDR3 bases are TGTGCCAGCTCACCAAGCGGGGGTGGCTACACCTTC. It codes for CASSPSGGGYTF.

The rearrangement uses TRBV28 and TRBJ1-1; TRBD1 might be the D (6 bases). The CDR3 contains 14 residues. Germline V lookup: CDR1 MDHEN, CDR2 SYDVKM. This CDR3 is CASPGGGGNTEAFF. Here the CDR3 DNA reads TGTGCGAGCCCCGGGGGAGGGGGGAACACTGAAGCTTTCTTT.

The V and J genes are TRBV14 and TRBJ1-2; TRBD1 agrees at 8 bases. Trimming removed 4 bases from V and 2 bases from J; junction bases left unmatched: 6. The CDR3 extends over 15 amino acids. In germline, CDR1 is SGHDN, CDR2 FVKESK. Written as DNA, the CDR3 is TGTGCCAGCAGCCTCTCCGGACAGGGAAACTATGGCTACACCTTC. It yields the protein CASSLSGQGNYGYTF.

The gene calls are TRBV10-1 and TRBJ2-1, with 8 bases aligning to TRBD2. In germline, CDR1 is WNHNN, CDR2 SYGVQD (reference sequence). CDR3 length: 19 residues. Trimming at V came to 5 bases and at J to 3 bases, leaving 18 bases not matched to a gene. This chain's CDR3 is CASSLKASGSTRNYNEQFF. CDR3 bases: TGCGCCAGCAGTCTCAAGGCTAGCGGGTCCACAAGGAACTACAATGAGCAGTTCTTC.

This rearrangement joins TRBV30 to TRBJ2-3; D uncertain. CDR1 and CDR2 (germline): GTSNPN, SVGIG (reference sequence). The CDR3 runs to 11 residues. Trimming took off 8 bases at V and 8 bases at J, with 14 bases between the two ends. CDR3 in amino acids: CAGPVGATQYF. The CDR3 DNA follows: TGTGCCGGGCCTGTGGGCGCTACGCAGTATTTT.

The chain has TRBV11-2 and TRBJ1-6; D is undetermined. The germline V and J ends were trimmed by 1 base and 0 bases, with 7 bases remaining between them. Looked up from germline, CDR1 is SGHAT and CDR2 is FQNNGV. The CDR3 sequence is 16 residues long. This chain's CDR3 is CASSLVPDSYNSPLHF. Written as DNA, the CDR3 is TGTGCCAGCAGCTTAGTCCCAGACTCCTATAATTCACCCCTCCACTTT.

The DNA of the CDR3 is TGTGCCAGCAGCTCGCGGGACAGGCACTCCTACGAGCAGTACTTC. As protein: CASSSRDRHSYEQYF. The rearrangement links TRBV7-2 to TRBJ2-7, with 8 positions matching TRBD1. The V segment lost 4 bases and the J segment 0 bases; nucleotides outside the gene matches: 5. The CDR3 contains 15 residues. Germline V gene lookup returns CDR1 SGHTA and CDR2 FQGNSA. Full variable domain (missing parts from reference TRBV7-2 and TRBJ2-7): GAGVSQSPSNKVTEKGKDVELRCDPISGHTALYWYRQSLGQGLEFLIYFQGNSAPDKSGLPSDRFSAERTGGSVSTLTIQRTQQEDSAVYLCASSSRDRHSYEQYFGPGTRLTVT.

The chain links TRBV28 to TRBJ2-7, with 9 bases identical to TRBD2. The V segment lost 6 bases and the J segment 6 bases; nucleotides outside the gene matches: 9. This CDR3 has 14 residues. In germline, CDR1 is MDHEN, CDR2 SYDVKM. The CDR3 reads CASRYAGGPSEQYF. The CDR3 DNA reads TGTGCCAGCAGGTACGCGGGGGGGCCGAGCGAGCAGTACTTC.

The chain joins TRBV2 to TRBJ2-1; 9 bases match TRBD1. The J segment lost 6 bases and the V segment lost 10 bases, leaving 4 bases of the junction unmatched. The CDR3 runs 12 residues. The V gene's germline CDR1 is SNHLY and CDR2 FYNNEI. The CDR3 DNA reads TGTGCCACCGGACAGGGGTTCAATGAGCAGTTCTTC. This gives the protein CATGQGFNEQFF. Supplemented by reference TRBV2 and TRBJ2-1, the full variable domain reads EPEVTQTPSHQVTQMGQEVILRCVPISNHLYFYWYRQILGQKVEFLVSFYNNEISEKSEIFDDQFSVERPDGSNFTLKIRSTKLEDSAMYFCATGQGFNEQFFGPGTRLTVL.

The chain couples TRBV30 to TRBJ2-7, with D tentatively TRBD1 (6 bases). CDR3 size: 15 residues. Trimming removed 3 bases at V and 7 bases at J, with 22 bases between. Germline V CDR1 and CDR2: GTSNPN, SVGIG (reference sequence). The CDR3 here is CAWSPWGPRGGEQYF. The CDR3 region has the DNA TGTGCCTGGAGCCCATGGGGCCCCCGAGGGGGAGAGCAGTACTTC.

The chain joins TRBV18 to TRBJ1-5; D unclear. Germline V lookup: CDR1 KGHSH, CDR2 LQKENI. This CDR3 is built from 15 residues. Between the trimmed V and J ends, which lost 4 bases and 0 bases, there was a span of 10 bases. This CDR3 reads CASSQGGYSNQPQHF. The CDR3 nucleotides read TGTGCCAGCTCACAGGGAGGGTATAGCAATCAGCCCCAGCATTTT.

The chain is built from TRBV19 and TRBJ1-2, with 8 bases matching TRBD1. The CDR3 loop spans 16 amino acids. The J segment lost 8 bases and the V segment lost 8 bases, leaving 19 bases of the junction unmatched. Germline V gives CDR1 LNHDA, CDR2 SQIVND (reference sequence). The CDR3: CASHQGGAGTGKGYTF. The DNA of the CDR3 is TGTGCCAGTCACCAGGGAGGGGCCGGGACAGGCAAGGGCTACACCTTC.

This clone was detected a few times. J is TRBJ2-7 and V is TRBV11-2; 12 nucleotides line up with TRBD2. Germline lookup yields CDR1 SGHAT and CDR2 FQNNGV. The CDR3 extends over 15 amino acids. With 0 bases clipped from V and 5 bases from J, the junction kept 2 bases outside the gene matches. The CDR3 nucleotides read TGTGCCAGCAGCTTAGATCGACTAGCGGGAGACGAGCAGTACTTC. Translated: CASSLDRLAGDEQYF.

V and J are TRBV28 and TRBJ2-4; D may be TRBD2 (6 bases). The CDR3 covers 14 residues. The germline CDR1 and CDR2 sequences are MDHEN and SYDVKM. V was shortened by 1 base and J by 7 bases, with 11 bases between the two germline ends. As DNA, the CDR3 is TGTGCCAGCAGTTTATATCTCGGAGGGAACATTCAGTACTTC. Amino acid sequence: CASSLYLGGNIQYF. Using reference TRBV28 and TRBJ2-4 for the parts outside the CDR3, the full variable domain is DVKVTQSSRYLVKRTGEKVFLECVQDMDHENMFWYRQDPGLGLRLIYFSYDVKMKEKGDIPEGYSVSREKKERFSLILESASTNQTSMYLCASSLYLGGNIQYFGAGTRLSVL.

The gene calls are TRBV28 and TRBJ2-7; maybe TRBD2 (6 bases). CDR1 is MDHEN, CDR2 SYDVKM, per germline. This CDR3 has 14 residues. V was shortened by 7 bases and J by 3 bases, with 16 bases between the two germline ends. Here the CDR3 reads CASTEEGWVYEQYF. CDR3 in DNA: TGTGCCAGCACCGAGGAGGGATGGGTCTACGAGCAGTACTTC.